The 5 T cell receptor beta chains presented below share a single source sample, sequenced in a study of blood T cell repertoires in COVID-19. Produced via immunoSEQ multiplex PCR; TCRdb's table is partial and in-frame only. The sample records fewer than 60,000 clones, under 90% being singletons. The sequencing sample was made of peripheral blood. The receptors were sampled from an elderly man with COVID-19, enrolled during active disease.

The rearrangement uses TRBV7-8 and TRBJ1-2, with 8 bases aligning to TRBD1. The V segment lost 0 bases and the J segment 5 bases; nucleotides outside the gene matches: 5. Germline V gene sequence: CDR1 SGHVS, CDR2 FQNEAQ. The CDR3 loop spans 15 amino acids. The CDR3 coding sequence is TGTGCCAGCAGCTTAGCGGGGACAGGTGATTATGGCTACACCTTC. It translates to CASSLAGTGDYGYTF. Looking up the rest from reference TRBV7-8 and TRBJ1-2 gives the full variable domain: GAGVSQSPRYKVAKRGQDVALRCDPISGHVSLFWYQQALGQGPEFLTYFQNEAQLDKSGLPSDRFFAERPEGSVSTLKIQRTQQEDSAVYLCASSLAGTGDYGYTFGSGTRLTVV.

This chain joins TRBV7-9 and TRBJ1-5; 8 bases align to TRBD1. This CDR3 is built from 13 residues. The J segment lost 7 bases and the V segment lost 5 bases, leaving 4 bases of the junction unmatched. CDR1 and CDR2 (germline): SEHNR, FQNEAQ (reference sequence). The CDR3 nucleotides read TGTGCCAGCAGCCAACAGGGGGACCAGCCCCAGCATTTT. This translates into CASSQQGDQPQHF.

This clone has a single count. The chain carries TRBV7-2 and TRBJ2-3, with unresolved D. The V gene's germline CDR1 is SGHTA and CDR2 FQGNSA. Trimming took off 7 bases at V and 2 bases at J, with 7 bases between the two ends. CDR3 length equals 12 residues. CDR3 coding DNA: TGTGCCAGCAACAACCCCACAGATACGCAGTATTTT. This translates into CASNNPTDTQYF.

The chain couples TRBV6-5 to TRBJ1-1, with D perhaps matching TRBD1 (5 bases). The CDR3 has 13 amino acids. V gave up 2 bases and J gave up 3 bases, with 7 bases separating them. Germline-derived CDR1 and CDR2 are MNHEY and SVGAGI. The DNA for the CDR3 is TGTGCCAGCAGTTACGCCAGGGACACTGAAGCTTTCTTT. Translating gives CASSYARDTEAFF.

V usage is TRBV7-7 and J usage is TRBJ2-5; a possible D gene is TRBD2 (6 bases). The germline V gene has CDR1 SSHAT and CDR2 FNYEAQ (reference sequence). CDR3 length equals 15 residues. V was shortened by 1 base and J by 4 bases, with 13 bases between the two germline ends. CDR3 sequence reads: CASSLVGGAGETQYF. The CDR3 nucleotides are TGTGCCAGCAGCTTAGTCGGCGGGGCAGGAGAGACCCAGTACTTC.